Listed below are T cell receptor beta chains from one sample, sequenced in a study of cytomegalovirus exposure and HLA in healthy donors. Sequencing used immunoSEQ multiplex PCR; TCRdb keeps in-frame clones, though not all of them. The sample consists of approximately 200,000 clones, over 65% of them appearing once. Sample: PBMCs. The receptors here all came from a man aged 35-49 years in good health and CMV-seronegative. Both conserved end residues are part of each CDR3. D genes are given only for firm matches. Some rows have no size entry. The others give once, few or many, or a class for an expanded clone.

TRBJ2-5,TRBV4-1,-,-,TGCGCCAGCAGCCAAGAACGGGGGGCGGGAGAGACCCAGTACTTC,CASSQERGAGETQYF
TRBJ2-2,TRBV9,few,-,TGTGCCAGCAGCCCCTGGACAGAGAACGGGGAGCTGTTTTTT,CASSPWTENGELFF
TRBJ2-1,TRBV5-4,-,TRBD1,TGTGCCAGCAGCCCTCAGGGGGTTTCTCACAATGAGCAGTTCTTC,CASSPQGVSHNEQFF
TRBJ1-2,TRBV28,-,-,TGTGCCAGCAGGGACAGTAACTATGGCTACACCTTC,CASRDSNYGYTF
TRBJ1-6,TRBV19,-,TRBD1,TGTGCCAGTAGACTGACAGGGGAAGAAGGTTCACCCCTCCACTTT,CASRLTGEEGSPLHF
TRBJ2-7,TRBV18,-,TRBD1,TGTGCCAGCTCACCACGGGACAGGGGGCTCGAGCAGTACTTC,CASSPRDRGLEQYF
TRBJ2-5,TRBV5-6,-,-,TGTGCCAGCAGCTTGGAGGGGGTCTCGACTCAAGAGACCCAGTACTTC,CASSLEGVSTQETQYF
TRBJ2-1,TRBV27,few,-,TGTGCCAGCAGTTTTCAGTATGAGCAGTTCTTC,CASSFQYEQFF
TRBJ2-5,TRBV15,-,TRBD2,TGTGCCACCAGCAAGGTGAAGAACCGGGACTACGGAGGAGAGACCCAGTACTTC,CATSKVKNRDYGGETQYF
TRBJ2-1,TRBV18,-,-,TGTGCCAGCTCACCAGGGTCCCCAGGACAATTGAGCTACAATGAGCAGTTCTTC,CASSPGSPGQLSYNEQFF
TRBJ2-2,TRBV9,-,-,TGTGCCAGCAGCGTAGGTGGGGAGAGCACCGGGGAGCTGTTTTTT,CASSVGGESTGELFF
TRBJ2-1,TRBV29-1,-,TRBD2,TGCAGCGTTGAAGGACTAGCGGGGGAACCATCCTACAATGAGCAGTTCTTC,CSVEGLAGEPSYNEQFF
TRBJ1-2,TRBV11-2,-,-,TGTGCCAGCAGCTTAGCCCAGGAGGACCTCTATGGCTACACCTTC,CASSLAQEDLYGYTF
TRBJ1-1,TRBV18,-,TRBD1,TGTGCCAGCTCACCCCGGATGGGACAGGGACAGAACACTGAAGCTTTCTTT,CASSPRMGQGQNTEAFF
TRBJ1-2,TRBV2,few,-,TGTGCCAGCAGGAGGGATGACTATGGCTACACCTTC,CASRRDDYGYTF